The source of this T cell receptor (beta chain) is a study of T-cell memory formation after mild COVID-19. As to this clonotype: Its antigen remains unknown.

TCRdb reprocessed the 5' RACE reads via MiXCR and lists one record per CDR3 protein. Among about 560,000 distinct CDR3 sequences, around 16% were seen once, and the ten largest hold about 8.1%. CDR1 is KGHDR and CDR2 is SFDVKD in the germline V gene. V was pared by 4 bases and J by 5 bases, with 7 bases of the junction left unmatched. This CDR3 region has 15 residues. General observations from the study: CM and EM subsets held most contracting CD4+ clones; EMRA held CD8+ ones. A second wave expanding day 15 to 37 was CD4+-biased; contracting clones were balanced.

The sample consisted of PBMCs or a T cell subset sorted from them (not recorded which). The chain couples TRBV24-1 to TRBJ2-1; 7 positions agree with TRBD2. The TCR comes from an adult woman who had mild COVID-19 (a few samples of this study predate the infection). Cell type and time point are not known. DNA for the CDR3: TGTGCCACCAGTGAGTTTGGGACTACAAACAATGAGCAGTTCTTC. This translates into CATSEFGTTNNEQFF.